The 31 T cell receptor beta chains in this list originate from one sample, sequenced in a study of CD4 T cells in relation to SARS-CoV-2 and coronaviruses. Clones were read by immunoSEQ multiplex PCR, and TCRdb kept only the in-frame ones, dropping some. The table records more than 20,000 clones, roughly 70% of them present only once. No antigen has been identified for these receptors. CD4+ T cells from unexposed donors were obtained before the COVID-19 pandemic (2011-2018). The cells were cultured for about ten days before CD4+ T cells were isolated. Sequenced: CD4+ T cells from PBMCs, cultured in vitro. All receptors derive from a human donor in good health.

The chain combines TRBV19 with TRBJ2-1; D tentatively fits TRBD1 or TRBD2 (5 bases each). Trimming removed 3 bases at V and 5 bases at J, with 14 bases between. CDR1 and CDR2 (germline): LNHDA, SQIVND (reference sequence). The CDR3 is 15 amino acids. Here the CDR3 reads CASSISSGPHNEQFF. CDR3 coding DNA: TGTGCCAGTAGTATCTCTTCGGGACCCCACAATGAGCAGTTCTTC.

CDR3 nucleotide sequence: TGTGCCTGGAGTGTACAGGGGGAACGGGCTTTCTTT. Translated, it gives CAWSVQGERAFF. The genes are TRBV30 and TRBJ1-1; 8 positions agree with TRBD1. Germline V gives CDR1 GTSNPN, CDR2 SVGIG (reference sequence). The V segment lost 0 bases and the J segment 11 bases; nucleotides outside the gene matches: 5. This CDR3 is 12 amino acids long.

The V gene is TRBV7-2, the J gene TRBJ2-1; TRBD2 matches at 8 bases. Germline CDR1 reads SGHTA; CDR2 reads FQGNSA. CDR3 length equals 15 residues. V lost 2 bases and J lost 6; bases outside the gene matches: 6. This CDR3 reads CASSLIGGVGNEQFF. The CDR3 DNA reads as TGTGCCAGCAGCTTAATCGGGGGGGTCGGCAATGAGCAGTTCTTC. Filled out from reference TRBV7-2 and TRBJ2-1, the complete variable domain reads GAGVSQSPSNKVTEKGKDVELRCDPISGHTALYWYRQSLGQGLEFLIYFQGNSAPDKSGLPSDRFSAERTGGSVSTLTIQRTQQEDSAVYLCASSLIGGVGNEQFFGPGTRLTVL.

The CDR3 coding sequence is TGTGCCAGTAGACCTGTGGCGGGGGGTACAGATACGCAGTATTTT. Amino acids: CASRPVAGGTDTQYF. The chain carries TRBV19 and TRBJ2-3; 8 bases are a match to TRBD2. The germline CDR1 and CDR2 sequences are LNHDA and SQIVND (reference sequence). Trimming cost V 6 bases and J 3 bases; bases outside gene matches: 8. CDR3 length equals 15 residues.

CDR3 sequence reads: CASSSGHIQYF. CDR3 nucleotide sequence: TGTGCCAGTAGTTCCGGGCACATTCAGTACTTC. This chain connects TRBV19 to TRBJ2-4; D remains ambiguous. This CDR3 has 11 amino acids. Germline V gene sequence: CDR1 LNHDA, CDR2 SQIVND (reference sequence). Trimming took off 5 bases at V and 8 bases at J, with 7 bases between the two ends.

This rearrangement joins TRBV6-2 or TRBV6-3 to TRBJ1-5, with 8 nucleotides matching TRBD1. Germline CDR1 MNHEY, CDR2 SVGEGT. V lost 2 bases, J lost 3 bases, and 3 bases stayed unmatched. The CDR3 totals 15 residues. The chain's CDR3 is CASSYEDRANQPQHF. The DNA for the CDR3 is TGTGCCAGCAGTTACGAGGACAGGGCCAATCAGCCCCAGCATTTT.

The V call is TRBV6-5, the J call TRBJ2-2; either TRBD1 or TRBD2 may fit D (5 bases each). Germline loops: CDR1 MNHEY, CDR2 SVGAGI. CDR3 length: 15 amino acids. V lost 6 bases and J 5 bases, leaving 16 bases between the germline ends. CDR3 sequence reads: CASRDQGPGTGELFF. Here the CDR3 DNA reads TGTGCCAGCAGGGACCAGGGACCGGGGACCGGGGAGCTGTTTTTT.

V is TRBV7-9 and J is TRBJ1-2; D not resolved. V lost 0 bases to trimming and J lost 6 bases, with 5 bases between them. Per germline, CDR1 SEHNR and CDR2 FQNEAQ (reference sequence). The length of the CDR3 is 12 residues. This chain's CDR3 is CASSLAVDGYTF. CDR3 nucleotides: TGTGCCAGCAGCTTAGCGGTCGATGGCTACACCTTC.

V gene TRBV5-1 combines with J gene TRBJ2-7, with D possibly called TRBD1 or TRBD2 (5 bases each). Per germline, CDR1 SGHRS and CDR2 YFSETQ. The CDR3 consists of 13 residues. V was cut by 0 bases and J by 5 bases, with 9 bases left in between. For the CDR3, the DNA is TGCGCCAGCAGCTTGGTAGGGACCGACGAGCAGTACTTC. It yields the protein CASSLVGTDEQYF.

This sequence joins TRBV9 and TRBJ2-1; D is perhaps TRBD2 (5 bases). V was cut by 0 bases and J by 2 bases, with 12 bases left in between. This CDR3 has 16 amino acids. The germline V gene has CDR1 SGDLS and CDR2 YYNGEE. This CDR3 is CASSVVGESAYNEQFF. CDR3 DNA sequence: TGTGCCAGCAGCGTAGTCGGGGAGTCGGCCTACAATGAGCAGTTCTTC. Full variable domain (rest looked up from reference TRBV9 and TRBJ2-1): DSGVTQTPKHLITATGQRVTLRCSPRSGDLSVYWYQQSLDQGLQFLIQYYNGEERAKGNILERFSAQQFPDLHSELNLSSLELGDSALYFCASSVVGESAYNEQFFGPGTRLTVL.

This chain joins TRBV19 and TRBJ2-5; 8 positions match TRBD1. J lost 1 base, V lost 4 bases, and 5 bases had no gene match. The V gene's germline CDR1 is LNHDA and CDR2 SQIVND (reference sequence). The CDR3 sequence is 15 residues long. The CDR3 bases are TGTGCCAGTAGTAAGATGGACAGGGCCCAAGAGACCCAGTACTTC. It translates to CASSKMDRAQETQYF.

This chain's CDR3 is CATSDLLGGEQFF. CDR3 coding DNA: TGTGCCACCAGTGATTTGCTGGGTGGTGAGCAGTTCTTC. The J gene is TRBJ2-1, the V gene TRBV24-1; D ambiguous. Trimming left V 0 bases short and J 9 bases short, with 8 bases between. The germline gives CDR1 KGHDR, CDR2 SFDVKD. CDR3 length: 13 residues.

The V and J genes are TRBV9 and TRBJ2-7; 7 positions agree with TRBD2. The junction had 6 bases not matched to a gene; V was cut back by 2 bases and J by 4 bases. Germline values: CDR1 SGDLS, CDR2 YYNGEE. The CDR3 runs to 14 residues. CDR3 in DNA: TGTGCCAGCAGCGTTCGGGGAGGGCCGTACGAGCAGTACTTC. Its protein product is CASSVRGGPYEQYF.

The V gene is TRBV23-1, the J gene TRBJ1-5; unclear D gene. TRBV23-1 is treated as an ORF (open reading frame) with a function not yet certain. The CDR3 runs to 15 residues. The V gene lost 1 base and the J gene lost 2 bases, with 9 bases spanning the gap. CDR3 protein: CASSQWGVGNQPQHF. The DNA of the CDR3 is TGCGCCAGCAGTCAATGGGGAGTGGGCAATCAGCCCCAGCATTTT.

The V call is TRBV7-8, the J call TRBJ1-1, with no clear D. Looked up from germline, CDR1 is SGHVS and CDR2 is FQNEAQ. The CDR3 runs 13 residues. V shed 4 bases and J shed 5 bases, with 11 bases lying between them. The CDR3 DNA follows: TGTGCCAGCAGCTCGGACCGGGGTACTGAAGCTTTCTTT. Protein product: CASSSDRGTEAFF.

The genes are TRBV3-1 (or the pseudogene TRBV3-2) and TRBJ2-7; 7 bases match TRBD1. J gave up 6 bases and V 6 bases, and 14 bases lay outside the gene matches. This CDR3 has 15 residues. CDR1 is LGHDT and CDR2 is YNNKEL in the germline V gene (reference sequence). DNA of the CDR3: TGTGCCAGCAGTCCTTCTTGGACAGGTCCATCCGAGCAGTACTTC. Its protein product is CASSPSWTGPSEQYF.

This rearrangement joins TRBV18 to TRBJ2-5, with a possible D match to TRBD2 (7 bases). In germline, CDR1 is KGHSH, CDR2 LQKENI. The CDR3 has 14 amino acids. V was pared by 5 bases and J by 4 bases, with 14 bases between. CDR3 region: CASSTTGRGETQYF. The CDR3 DNA is TGTGCCAGCTCAACTACAGGGAGGGGAGAGACCCAGTACTTC.

The chain joins TRBV2 to TRBJ2-1; a weak D match, TRBD1 (6 bases). CDR3 length equals 12 residues. Germline loops: CDR1 SNHLY, CDR2 FYNNEI. The V end was cut by 9 bases, the J end by 8 bases, with 14 bases between. The CDR3 reads CARGGRGDEQFF. In DNA, the CDR3 is TGTGCCAGGGGTGGCAGGGGAGATGAGCAGTTCTTC.

This chain links TRBV6-5 with TRBJ1-5; no clear D. CDR3 length: 16 amino acids. V lost 0 bases to trimming and J lost 3 bases, with 12 bases between them. The germline gives CDR1 MNHEY, CDR2 SVGAGI. CDR3 residues: CASSYSKRAHNQPQHF. The CDR3, as DNA: TGTGCCAGCAGTTACTCGAAGCGGGCCCACAATCAGCCCCAGCATTTT.

The chain links TRBV19 to TRBJ1-5; D might be TRBD1 (5 bases). The V end was cut by 5 bases, the J end by 4 bases, with 18 bases between. CDR3 size: 16 residues. CDR1 is LNHDA and CDR2 is SQIVND in the germline V gene (reference sequence). The CDR3: CASSPRQGFLNQPQHF. The CDR3 nucleotides read TGTGCCAGTAGTCCCAGGCAGGGTTTTCTGAATCAGCCCCAGCATTTT.

The rearrangement uses TRBV4-2 and TRBJ2-3; TRBD2 agrees at 12 bases. Germline CDR1 is LGHNA and CDR2 is YNFKEQ. The V segment lost 3 bases and the J segment 4 bases; nucleotides outside the gene matches: 11. The CDR3 is made up of 18 amino acids. CDR3 DNA: TGTGCCAGCAGCCAGGCGTCGTTCTCTAGCGGGGGGGCAGATACGCAGTATTTT. It translates to CASSQASFSSGGADTQYF.

V gene TRBV9 combines with J gene TRBJ2-1, with no clear D. The V gene's germline CDR1 is SGDLS and CDR2 YYNGEE. Trimming removed 0 bases from V and 7 bases from J, with 5 bases in between. The CDR3 totals 12 residues. CDR3 nucleotide sequence: TGTGCCAGCAGCGTAGACAAGAATGAGCAGTTCTTC. Translated, it gives CASSVDKNEQFF.

The CDR3 DNA follows: TGTGCCAGCAGCTTAGATATAGCGGGGGGGACCTACGAGCAGTACTTC. Translation: CASSLDIAGGTYEQYF. The chain is built from TRBV7-6 and TRBJ2-7; TRBD2 aligns across 11 bases. V shed 1 base and J 2 bases; nucleotides not matched to a gene: 4. CDR3 length: 16 residues. Germline V gene sequence: CDR1 SGHVS, CDR2 FNYEAQ.

The chain carries TRBV14 and TRBJ1-4; weak D call: TRBD1 (6 bases). Germline CDR1 reads SGHDN; CDR2 reads FVKESK. V lost 0 bases to trimming and J lost 8 bases, with 13 bases between them. The length of the CDR3 is 15 residues. The CDR3 DNA sequence: TGTGCCAGCAGCCAAGATCCCAGGGGAGGCGAAAAACTGTTTTTT. This encodes CASSQDPRGGEKLFF.

The chain uses TRBV7-9 and TRBJ1-4; D may be TRBD1 (5 bases). The V end was cut by 5 bases, the J end by 0 bases, with 13 bases between. CDR1 is SEHNR, CDR2 FQNEAQ, per germline (reference sequence). The CDR3 length is 16 residues. Written as DNA, the CDR3 is TGTGCCAGCAGCGAGGACAAGTTTTCAACTAATGAAAAACTGTTTTTT. It translates to CASSEDKFSTNEKLFF.

V and J are TRBV10-3 and TRBJ2-2, with no clear D. Per germline, CDR1 ENHRY and CDR2 SYGVKD. This CDR3 comprises 14 residues. Trimming took 4 bases from V and 0 from J, leaving 6 bases between them. The CDR3, as DNA: TGTGCCATCAGTGCGGGCACGAACACCGGGGAGCTGTTTTTT. The encoded protein is CAISAGTNTGELFF.

The chain is built from TRBV10-2 and TRBJ2-5, with D possibly matching TRBD2 (6 bases). The V gene lost 6 bases and the J gene lost 5 bases, with 19 bases spanning the gap. Per germline, CDR1 WSHSY and CDR2 SAAADI. The CDR3 covers 15 residues. CDR3 protein: CASRGQEGLAETQYF. DNA for the CDR3: TGCGCCAGCAGGGGCCAAGAGGGGCTAGCGGAGACCCAGTACTTC.

The rearrangement joins TRBV4-3 to TRBJ1-4; weak D call: TRBD1 (6 bases). The V gene's germline CDR1 is LGHNA and CDR2 YSLEER. This CDR3 comprises 15 residues. Trimming shortened V by 2 bases and J by 5 bases, and 12 bases separated the two germline ends. The chain's CDR3 is CASSQQTGRNEKLFF. The DNA for the CDR3 is TGCGCCAGCAGCCAACAAACAGGGAGAAATGAAAAACTGTTTTTT.

The chain employs TRBV28 and TRBJ2-1; TRBD1 is a possible D gene (6 bases). V shed 4 bases and J shed 6 bases, with 13 bases lying between them. Germline V gene data show CDR1 as MDHEN and CDR2 as SYDVKM. This CDR3 contains 14 residues. CDR3 DNA sequence: TGTGCCAGCAGTTCCCGGCAGGGGCGCAATGAGCAGTTCTTC. Amino acid sequence: CASSSRQGRNEQFF.

The genes are TRBV18 and TRBJ1-4; possible D gene TRBD1, 5 bases. The V and J ends lost 1 base and 1 base respectively, with 13 bases between them. The germline gives CDR1 KGHSH, CDR2 LQKENI. This CDR3 is built from 17 residues. The CDR3 reads CASSPQQVQGTNEKLFF. CDR3 nucleotide sequence: TGTGCCAGCTCACCACAGCAGGTCCAGGGAACTAATGAAAAACTGTTTTTT.

The genes are TRBV5-1 and TRBJ1-5; 7 bases map to TRBD1. The length of the CDR3 is 18 residues. The V gene's germline CDR1 is SGHRS and CDR2 YFSETQ. V dropped 0 bases and J dropped 7; count of bases not matched to a gene: 16. The CDR3 DNA follows: TGCGCCAGCAGCTTGGCCCCCGGTTCAGGGGGGGTTGACCAGCCCCAGCATTTT. It codes for CASSLAPGSGGVDQPQHF.